What follows are 31 T cell receptor beta chains derived from one specimen sequenced in a study of CD8 T cells in ankylosing spondylitis. MiXCR, applied by TCRdb to the 5' RACE reads, yields one record per CDR3 protein. The sample includes roughly 230,000 distinct CDR3 sequences, more than 15% of them seen just once. The specimen sequenced was blood, either unsorted or a sorted T cell fraction (not recorded which). The source is a male donor with ankylosing spondylitis or in good health (not recorded which).

Here the CDR3 DNA reads TGCAGTGCCATGACTAGCGGGGTCTACAATGAGCAGTTCTTC. This translates into CSAMTSGVYNEQFF. V gene TRBV20-1 combines with J gene TRBJ2-1; 11 bases are shared with TRBD2. Looked up from germline, CDR1 is DFQATT and CDR2 is SNEGSKA (reference sequence). V dropped 6 bases and J dropped 3; count of bases not matched to a gene: 4. CDR3 size: 14 residues.

A word on this clonotype: A junction boundary mismatches the germline segment, possibly from a read error. J is TRBJ2-3 and V is TRBV13, with 12 bases identical to TRBD2. The CDR3 extends over 17 amino acids. Germline V CDR1 and CDR2: PRHDT, FYEKMQ (reference sequence). The chain's CDR3 is CASSSIRLAGDSDTQYF. The CDR3 DNA follows: TGTGCCAGCAGCTCAATTAGACTAGCGGGAGATTCAGACACGCAGTATTTT.

This clonotype has a handful of counts. The chain carries TRBV27 and TRBJ2-1; unclear D gene. The CDR3 consists of 12 residues. V lost 4 bases to trimming and J lost 10 bases, with 11 bases between them. The germline gives CDR1 MNHEY, CDR2 SMNVEV (reference sequence). CDR3: CASSSLAHEQFF. As DNA, the CDR3 is TGTGCCAGCAGTTCACTGGCACACGAGCAGTTCTTC.

This clonotype was detected ten times or more. The chain carries TRBV10-3 and TRBJ2-7; TRBD2 matches at 9 bases. The V gene's germline CDR1 is ENHRY and CDR2 SYGVKD. J lost 2 bases, V lost 4 bases, and 15 bases had no gene match. The CDR3 extends over 18 amino acids. The CDR3 protein is CAISVSGGRASGPYEQYF. The CDR3 DNA sequence: TGTGCCATCAGTGTAAGTGGCGGGAGGGCCTCGGGGCCCTACGAGCAGTACTTC.

The rearrangement joins TRBV7-9 to TRBJ2-5, with D hard to call. V was trimmed by 5 bases and J by 1 base, leaving 11 bases between them. This CDR3 is built from 14 residues. CDR1 SEHNR and CDR2 FQNEAQ come from the germline V gene (reference sequence). The CDR3 sequence is CASSLPSPQETQYF. In DNA form, the CDR3 reads TGTGCCAGCAGCCTACCGAGTCCCCAAGAGACCCAGTACTTC. Variable domain in full (rest from reference TRBV7-9 and TRBJ2-5): DTGVSQNPRHKITKRGQNVTFRCDPISEHNRLYWYRQTLGQGPEFLTYFQNEAQLEKSRLLSDRFSAERPKGSFSTLEIQRTEQGDSAMYLCASSLPSPQETQYFGPGTRLLVL.

The chain uses TRBV29-1 and TRBJ2-1; TRBD2 matches at 10 bases. The junction had 4 bases not matched to a gene; V was cut back by 3 bases and J by 2 bases. The germline CDR1 and CDR2 sequences are SQVTM and ANQGSEA. The CDR3 has 15 residues. The CDR3 is CSVEGSGRAYNEQFF. For the CDR3, the DNA is TGCAGCGTTGAGGGAAGCGGGAGGGCCTACAATGAGCAGTTCTTC.

The CDR3 coding sequence is TGCAGCGTTGAGCAGGAATCCTACAATGAGCAGTTCTTC. As protein: CSVEQESYNEQFF. The chain couples TRBV29-1 to TRBJ2-1; D not resolved. Trimming stripped 3 bases from V and 1 base from J, with 7 bases between. CDR3 length: 13 amino acids. Germline loops: CDR1 SQVTM, CDR2 ANQGSEA.

This clonotype was seen at least ten times. The chain is built from TRBV5-1 and TRBJ2-7; 7 nucleotides line up with TRBD1. V trimming: 4 bases; J trimming: 3 bases; junction bases outside the gene matches: 7. This CDR3 has 14 amino acids. Germline CDR1 SGHRS, CDR2 YFSETQ. The DNA for the CDR3 is TGCGCCAGCAGCCTCGGGACAGAGAGCTACGAGCAGTACTTC. It yields the protein CASSLGTESYEQYF.

Concerning this clonotype: Just one base apart from a much larger clone, this may be a read error. The CDR3 region is CASSQDNGRERDTQYF. CDR3 nucleotides: TGTGCCAGCAGCCAAGATAATGGGCGGGAGAGAGATACGCAGTATTTT. The gene calls are TRBV4-2 and TRBJ2-3, with 7 bases fitting TRBD2. Trimming cost V 0 bases and J 5 bases; bases outside gene matches: 8. Germline loops: CDR1 LGHNA, CDR2 YNFKEQ. The CDR3 has 16 residues.

The chain employs TRBV10-3 and TRBJ2-7; 7 bases agree with TRBD1. CDR3 length: 14 amino acids. CDR1 and CDR2 from the germline V gene are ENHRY and SYGVKD. Germline trimming cut 3 bases from V and 0 bases from J; bases unmatched to any gene: 2. CDR3: CAISETGDSYEQYF. The CDR3 coding sequence is TGTGCCATCAGTGAAACAGGGGACTCCTACGAGCAGTACTTC.

The chain carries TRBV5-1 and TRBJ2-7; 12 bases agree with TRBD2. Germline V CDR1 and CDR2: SGHRS, YFSETQ. Trimming took 5 bases from V and 0 from J; bases not matched to a gene: 6. The CDR3 runs to 16 residues. This CDR3 is CASRGGTSGYSYEQYF. The CDR3, as DNA: TGCGCCAGCAGGGGAGGGACTAGCGGGTACTCCTACGAGCAGTACTTC.

This clonotype was seen a few times. The genes are TRBV5-1 and TRBJ2-3; perhaps TRBD1 as D (6 bases). Germline CDR1 reads SGHRS; CDR2 reads YFSETQ. The CDR3 runs 15 residues. V lost 4 bases and J lost 0, with 12 bases in between. The CDR3 spells CASSRWTASTDTQYF. As DNA, the CDR3 is TGCGCCAGCAGCCGTTGGACAGCTAGCACAGATACGCAGTATTTT.

This clonotype occurred a few times. The V and J genes are TRBV3-1 and TRBJ2-5; 9 nucleotides align to TRBD2. Germline CDR1 reads LGHDT; CDR2 reads YNNKEL (reference sequence). The length of the CDR3 is 20 residues. Trimming at V came to 0 bases and at J to 3 bases, leaving 17 bases not matched to a gene. CDR3 in DNA: TGTGCCAGCAGCCAAGATCTCCTGCTAGCGGGATCTGGTTTGAAAGAGACCCAGTACTTC. This sequence encodes CASSQDLLLAGSGLKETQYF.

The rearrangement joins TRBV5-1 to TRBJ2-7, with TRBD1 matching 9 bases. J gave up 4 bases and V 4 bases, and 6 bases lay outside the gene matches. The CDR3 totals 14 residues. Germline lookup yields CDR1 SGHRS and CDR2 YFSETQ. CDR3 region: CASSTPGQGYEQYF. The CDR3 DNA reads TGCGCCAGCAGCACCCCGGGACAGGGATACGAGCAGTACTTC. The whole variable domain, remainder taken from reference TRBV5-1 and TRBJ2-7, is KAGVTQTPRYLIKTRGQQVTLSCSPISGHRSVSWYQQTPGQGLQFLFEYFSETQRNKGNFPGRFSGRQFSNSRSEMNVSTLELGDSALYLCASSTPGQGYEQYFGPGTRLTVT.

This clonotype showed up many times. The rearrangement links TRBV7-9 to TRBJ2-1; the D is unclear. Trimming left V 3 bases short and J 6 bases short, with 6 bases between. Germline CDR1 and CDR2: SEHNR and FQNEAQ (reference sequence). CDR3 length equals 12 residues. This CDR3 reads CASSFLGNEQFF. As DNA, the CDR3 is TGTGCCAGCAGCTTCTTAGGCAATGAGCAGTTCTTC. The full variable domain, with the rest looked up from reference TRBV7-9 and TRBJ2-1, is DTGVSQNPRHKITKRGQNVTFRCDPISEHNRLYWYRQTLGQGPEFLTYFQNEAQLEKSRLLSDRFSAERPKGSFSTLEIQRTEQGDSAMYLCASSFLGNEQFFGPGTRLTVL.

The chain is built from TRBV29-1 and TRBJ2-7; 8 nucleotides agree with TRBD2. J lost 1 base, V lost 2 bases, and 7 bases had no gene match. The CDR3 spans 15 residues. Germline V gene sequence: CDR1 SQVTM, CDR2 ANQGSEA. The CDR3 loop is CSVELVSGTSYEQYF. As DNA, the CDR3 is TGCAGCGTTGAATTGGTTAGCGGGACATCCTACGAGCAGTACTTC.

This clonotype was recorded a few times. This sequence joins TRBV9 and TRBJ2-3, with D possibly TRBD2 on 6 matching bases. V lost 3 bases and J 0 bases, leaving 11 bases between the germline ends. In germline, CDR1 is SGDLS, CDR2 YYNGEE. The CDR3 contains 15 residues. The CDR3 DNA sequence: TGTGCCAGCAGCGGCAGCGGGCTTAGCACAGATACGCAGTATTTT. Its protein product is CASSGSGLSTDTQYF.

This clonotype was seen repeatedly, ten times or more. The chain joins TRBV6-2 or TRBV6-3 to TRBJ2-1, with no clear D. There are 13 residues in the CDR3. Germline CDR1 reads MNHEY; CDR2 reads SVGEGT. Trimming stripped 2 bases from V and 9 bases from J, with 11 bases between. CDR3 coding DNA: TGTGCCAGCAGTTACCCGCAGGACGTTGAGCAGTTCTTC. Encoded protein: CASSYPQDVEQFF.

This clonotype appeared many times. V is TRBV6-2 or TRBV6-3 and J is TRBJ2-1; a weak D match, TRBD2 (6 bases). This CDR3 contains 16 residues. Germline CDR1 is MNHEY and CDR2 is SVGEGT. V lost 6 bases and J lost 0, with 15 bases in between. Here the CDR3 reads CASRDTTSLSYNEQFF. The DNA of the CDR3 is TGTGCCAGCAGGGATACGACTAGTCTCTCCTACAATGAGCAGTTCTTC.

This clonotype has only a few counts. The rearrangement links TRBV4-2 to TRBJ2-7; 8 positions agree with TRBD2. CDR1 and CDR2 from the germline V gene are LGHNA and YNFKEQ. V dropped 3 bases and J dropped 5; count of bases not matched to a gene: 6. This CDR3 comprises 14 residues. Here the CDR3 reads CASSHEGLADEQYF. The CDR3 DNA reads as TGTGCCAGCAGCCACGAAGGACTAGCAGACGAGCAGTACTTC.

This clonotype was counted at least ten times. The V gene is TRBV6-5, the J gene TRBJ2-2; 8 bases are shared with TRBD2. V lost 1 base and J lost 4; bases outside the gene matches: 2. The CDR3 runs to 15 residues. The germline gives CDR1 MNHEY, CDR2 SVGAGI. Written as DNA, the CDR3 is TGTGCCAGCAGTTACTTTCGGGAGGGCACCGGGGAGCTGTTTTTT. Amino acids: CASSYFREGTGELFF.

The J gene is TRBJ2-1, the V gene TRBV12-3 or TRBV12-4; the D gene is possibly TRBD2 (6 bases). The CDR3 totals 11 residues. The V end was cut by 6 bases, the J end by 10 bases, with 10 bases between. CDR3 amino acids: CASSSGAEQFF. In DNA form, the CDR3 reads TGTGCCAGCAGCTCGGGAGCCGAGCAGTTCTTC.

Details on this clonotype: The missing conserved phenylalanine or tryptophan at the end of this CDR3 makes a read error likely. The limits of the CDR3 on the DNA are not certain, so only TCRdb's listed CDR3 is given. The rearrangement joins TRBV5-1 to TRBJ2-3; the table's D call TRBD1 went unverified against the DNA. Germline V gene lookup returns CDR1 SGHRS and CDR2 YFSETQ. The CDR3 numbers 13 amino acids, ends counted. The CDR3 loop reads CASSLPQGNGGWR.

This clonotype was picked up a small number of times. This rearrangement joins TRBV5-1 to TRBJ2-1; the D gene could be TRBD1 or TRBD2 (5 bases each). This CDR3 contains 11 residues. Trimming took off 3 bases at V and 7 bases at J, with 5 bases between the two ends. Germline CDR1 SGHRS, CDR2 YFSETQ. The CDR3 loop reads CASSWGNEQFF. CDR3 nucleotides: TGCGCCAGCAGCTGGGGGAATGAGCAGTTCTTC.

This clonotype showed up many times. V is TRBV10-3 and J is TRBJ2-7; D is unclear. V gave up 11 bases and J gave up 4 bases, with 15 bases separating them. Per germline, CDR1 ENHRY and CDR2 SYGVKD. The CDR3 consists of 12 residues. The CDR3 loop reads CASLSMSYEQYF. In DNA, the CDR3 is TGTGCCTCCCTTTCCATGTCATACGAGCAGTACTTC.

A remark on this clonotype: A much larger clone is a single base away; this may be a read error. The chain recombines TRBV29-1 with TRBJ1-1, with D unresolved. V was trimmed by 1 base and J by 1 base, leaving 4 bases between them. Germline V lookup: CDR1 SQVTM, CDR2 ANQGSEA. The CDR3 runs to 12 residues. The CDR3 nucleotides are TGCAGCGTTGAAGCCGGGAACACTGAAGCTTTCTTT. Encoded protein: CSVEAGNTEAFF.

The chain uses TRBV28 and TRBJ2-1, with 8 bases matching TRBD2. V dropped 4 bases and J dropped 9; count of bases not matched to a gene: 8. The germline V gene encodes CDR1 MDHEN and CDR2 SYDVKM. CDR3 length: 14 amino acids. The CDR3 region is CASSSQRELAEQFF. CDR3 nucleotides: TGTGCCAGCAGTTCCCAGCGGGAGCTGGCTGAGCAGTTCTTC. The variable domain in full, with the rest retrieved from reference TRBV28 and TRBJ2-1, is DVKVTQSSRYLVKRTGEKVFLECVQDMDHENMFWYRQDPGLGLRLIYFSYDVKMKEKGDIPEGYSVSREKKERFSLILESASTNQTSMYLCASSSQRELAEQFFGPGTRLTVL.

This clonotype was seen only a few times. The chain recombines TRBV9 with TRBJ2-1; the D gene is possibly TRBD1 (6 bases). The CDR3 extends over 18 amino acids. The germline V gene encodes CDR1 SGDLS and CDR2 YYNGEE. Trimming stripped 3 bases from V and 6 bases from J, with 25 bases between. This CDR3 reads CASSAPLAGTRLPNEQFF. The CDR3 nucleotides are TGTGCCAGCAGCGCACCGCTTGCCGGGACAAGGCTCCCCAATGAGCAGTTCTTC.

The genes are TRBV7-9 and TRBJ2-2, with TRBD1 matching 8 bases. Losses at the gene ends were 5 bases for V and 3 bases for J; bases not matched to a gene: 8. Germline CDR1 and CDR2: SEHNR and FQNEAQ (reference sequence). There are 16 residues in the CDR3. The CDR3 region has the DNA TGTGCCAGCAGCGACGCTGGGACAGGAGACACCGGGGAGCTGTTTTTT. Residues: CASSDAGTGDTGELFF.

The CDR3 nucleotides read TGCGCCAGCAGCCAGGATCCGGGACTAGCGGGAGAGTACGAGCAGTACTTC. It translates to CASSQDPGLAGEYEQYF. The J gene is TRBJ2-7, the V gene TRBV4-3; 14 bases map to TRBD2. The CDR3 consists of 17 residues. After removal of 3 bases from V and 4 bases from J, the junction contained 8 bases not matched to a gene. The germline V gene encodes CDR1 LGHNA and CDR2 YSLEER.

This clonotype was observed a few times. This chain uses TRBV9 with TRBJ2-7; D gene ambiguous. Germline V gives CDR1 SGDLS, CDR2 YYNGEE. This CDR3 region has 12 residues. Trimming shortened V by 7 bases and J by 1 base, and 9 bases separated the two germline ends. The CDR3 region is CASGSTSYEQYF. The CDR3 region has the DNA TGTGCCAGCGGCTCCACTTCCTACGAGCAGTACTTC.